The subject of this entry is one TCR beta chain. These data are taken from a study of CD8 T cells in Susac syndrome. Sequencing of TCR beta was performed on blood CD8+ and CD4+ T cells. Controls comprised healthy donors matched for age and sex. While CD8+ and CD4+ T cells were isolated negatively, TEMRA cells were enriched by FACS. cDNA came from around 0.54 to 1 ug RNA primed by random hexamers. Each CDR3 protein gets one entry after TCRdb re-called the immunoSEQ multiplex PCR reads with MiXCR. The profile shows roughly 190,000 distinct CDR3 sequences, over 85% of them singletons. Germline V gives CDR1 MNHEY, CDR2 SVGAGI. Trimming shortened V by 2 bases and J by 6 bases, and 12 bases separated the two germline ends. The CDR3 is made up of 14 amino acids.

The gene calls are TRBV6-5 and TRBJ2-3; tentatively, D is TRBD1 (5 bases). The sequence was obtained from a human donor in good health. Sequencing was carried out using CD4+ T cells from PBMCs. The CDR3 sequence is CASSYQGDRDTQYF. CDR3 sequence (DNA): TGTGCCAGCAGTTACCAAGGGGATAGGGATACGCAGTATTTT.